What follows describes a single TCR beta chain. Trimming took off 2 bases at V and 6 bases at J, with 12 bases between the two ends. The CDR3 has 14 amino acids. CDR1 is SGHRS, CDR2 YFSETQ, per germline. Repertoires were generated with immunoSEQ multiplex PCR, while TCRdb's copy carries only in-frame clones and drops some. The sample records 100,000 to 150,000 clones, approximately 92% being singletons. The sample belongs to a study of control samples from healthy donors and cancer patients. The V gene is TRBV5-1, the J gene TRBJ2-1, with D perhaps TRBD1 (5 bases). The clonotype comes from a man aged 35-49 years in good health. The sequenced sample consisted of blood. DNA for the CDR3: TGCGCCAGCAGCTTTATGGGCAGGGTCAATGAGCAGTTCTTC. Translated, it gives CASSFMGRVNEQFF.